This is a list of T cell receptor beta chains from one sample in a study of blood T cell repertoires in COVID-19. Profiling relied on immunoSEQ multiplex PCR, and the TCRdb table lists in-frame clones only, not all of them. The sample carries roughly 230,000 clones, roughly four fifths recorded once. Sequenced sample: peripheral blood. Receptors originate from a man aged 50 to 60 with acute or convalescent COVID-19. CDR3s include the opening cysteine and the closing phenylalanine or tryptophan.

j_call cdr3_length v_call cdr3_aa
TRBJ1-2 16 TRBV18 CASSTLDIADHYGYTF
TRBJ1-1 14 TRBV6-5 CASTYDRTNTEAFF
TRBJ1-3 15 TRBV18 CASSPQGSAGNTIYF
TRBJ1-1 16 TRBV3-1/TRBV3-2 CASSQDRYLRGGEAFF
TRBJ1-2 15 TRBV14 CASSDGGGGYYGYTF
TRBJ1-5 13 TRBV20-1 CSAGGGGDQPQHF
TRBJ2-6 16 TRBV6-1 CASSELGLTGANVLTF
TRBJ2-3 15 TRBV7-2 CASSRLGESTDTQYF
TRBJ1-5 15 TRBV24-1 CATSDSGTVNQPQHF
TRBJ1-1 12 TRBV11-2 CASSVRDREAFF
TRBJ1-1 15 TRBV7-2 CASSLGLAWNTEAFF
TRBJ1-1 13 TRBV5-4 CASGPTRNTEAFF
TRBJ1-5 15 TRBV15 CATSRAAGPYQPQHF
TRBJ2-5 15 TRBV7-9 CASSLGLALQETQYF
TRBJ2-3 16 TRBV5-1 CASSLASGRARDTQYF
TRBJ2-7 14 TRBV7-9 CACPIRDRAYEQYF
TRBJ2-7 13 TRBV28 CASSPTGAYEQYF
TRBJ2-7 12 TRBV11-3 CASRDRRYEQYF
TRBJ1-6 15 TRBV2 CASSNQGPNNSPLHF
TRBJ2-1 15 TRBV10-1 CASSENGQGTNEQFF
TRBJ2-1 14 TRBV5-1 CASWEGFSYNEQFF
TRBJ2-7 13 TRBV11-2 CASSPGRSYEQYF
TRBJ2-1 17 TRBV6-8 CASSYSRQGSKQDEQFF
TRBJ1-5 15 TRBV19 CASSVQLGSAGPQHF
TRBJ1-2 15 TRBV7-2 CASSLAEGIGYGYTF
TRBJ1-2 13 TRBV30 CAWSVRKGLGYTF
TRBJ2-5 13 TRBV7-9 CGVEAGSWETQYF
TRBJ1-1 12 TRBV11-2 CASSPGRVRAFF